This T cell receptor beta chain derives from a study of blood T cells in healthy people across ages. Many counts were recorded for this clonotype. Sample-barcoded 5' priming and a J-beta primer mix drove a second PCR of 7 to 11 cycles. TCRdb processed the 5' RACE reads anew with MiXCR; each CDR3 protein has one entry. The data show hundreds of thousands of distinct CDR3 sequences, with 49% seen just once and 25% to 35% held by the top ten. V shed 3 bases, J shed 6 bases, and the junction held 7 bases outside the gene matches. This CDR3 is 15 amino acids long. Germline-derived CDR1 and CDR2 are SGHRS and YFSETQ.

Sequencing used blood. The receptor was isolated from a woman in her sixties or seventies in good health. The J gene is TRBJ2-1, the V gene TRBV5-1, with 9 bases lining up with TRBD1. The CDR3 sequence: CASSSGQGTLNEQFF. The CDR3 coding sequence is TGCGCCAGCAGCTCGGGACAGGGAACACTCAATGAGCAGTTCTTC.